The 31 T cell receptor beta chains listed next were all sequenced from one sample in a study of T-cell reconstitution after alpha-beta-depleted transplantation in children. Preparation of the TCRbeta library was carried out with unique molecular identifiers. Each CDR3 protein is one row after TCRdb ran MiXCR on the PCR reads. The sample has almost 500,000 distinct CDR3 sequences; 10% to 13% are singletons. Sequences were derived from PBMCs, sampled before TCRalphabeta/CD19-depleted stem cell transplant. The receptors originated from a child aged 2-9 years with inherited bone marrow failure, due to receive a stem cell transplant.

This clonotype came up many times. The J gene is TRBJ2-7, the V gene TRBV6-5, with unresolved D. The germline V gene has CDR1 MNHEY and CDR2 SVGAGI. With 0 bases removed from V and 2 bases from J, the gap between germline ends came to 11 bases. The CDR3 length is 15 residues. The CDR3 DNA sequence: TGTGCCAGCAGTTACTCGACGAAGGAAGCCTACGAGCAGTACTTC. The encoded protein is CASSYSTKEAYEQYF.

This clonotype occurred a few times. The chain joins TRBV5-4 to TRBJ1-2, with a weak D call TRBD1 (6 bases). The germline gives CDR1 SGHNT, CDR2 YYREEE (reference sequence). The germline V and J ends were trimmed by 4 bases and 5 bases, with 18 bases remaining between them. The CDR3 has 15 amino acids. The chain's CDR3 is CASSRDRDTLYGYTF. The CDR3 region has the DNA TGTGCCAGCAGCAGAGACCGGGACACCTTATATGGCTACACCTTC.

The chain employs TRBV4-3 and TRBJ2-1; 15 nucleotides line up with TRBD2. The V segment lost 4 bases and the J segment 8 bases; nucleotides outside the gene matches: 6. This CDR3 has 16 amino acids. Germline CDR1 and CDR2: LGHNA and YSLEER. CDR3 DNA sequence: TGCGCCAGCAGCCGTCTGGGACTAGCGGGAGGTGATGAGCAGTTCTTC. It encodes CASSRLGLAGGDEQFF.

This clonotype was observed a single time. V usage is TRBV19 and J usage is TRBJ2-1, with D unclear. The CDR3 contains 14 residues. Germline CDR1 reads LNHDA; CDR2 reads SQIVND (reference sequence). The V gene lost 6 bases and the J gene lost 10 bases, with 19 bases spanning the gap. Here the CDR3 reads CASSMGSRAREQFF. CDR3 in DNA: TGTGCCAGTAGCATGGGGTCCCGGGCTAGAGAGCAGTTCTTC.

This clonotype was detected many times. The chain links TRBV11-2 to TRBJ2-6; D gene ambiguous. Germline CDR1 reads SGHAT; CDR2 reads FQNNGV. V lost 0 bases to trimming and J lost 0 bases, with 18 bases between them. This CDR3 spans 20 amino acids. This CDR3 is CASSLDRSFRDISGANVLTF. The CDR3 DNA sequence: TGTGCCAGCAGCTTAGATCGCAGTTTTAGAGATATCTCTGGGGCCAACGTCCTGACTTTC. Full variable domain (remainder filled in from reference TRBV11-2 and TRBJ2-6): EAGVAQSPRYKIIEKRQSVAFWCNPISGHATLYWYQQILGQGPKLLIQFQNNGVVDDSQLPKDRFSAERLKGVDSTLKIQPAKLEDSAVYLCASSLDRSFRDISGANVLTFGAGSRLTVL.

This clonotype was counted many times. This chain's CDR3 is CASSLRLAGAYNEQFF. Here the CDR3 DNA reads TGTGCCAGCAGTTTGCGTCTAGCGGGGGCCTACAATGAGCAGTTCTTC. The chain is built from TRBV27 and TRBJ2-1, with 10 nucleotides matching TRBD2. CDR1 is MNHEY and CDR2 is SMNVEV in the germline V gene (reference sequence). The CDR3 loop spans 16 amino acids. Trimming took 3 bases from V and 2 from J; bases not matched to a gene: 4.

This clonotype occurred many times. The CDR3 spells CATSDSRTNYGYTF. The CDR3 bases are TGTGCCACCAGTGACTCCAGGACTAACTATGGCTACACCTTC. The V call is TRBV24-1, the J call TRBJ1-2; D unresolved. The germline CDR1 and CDR2 sequences are KGHDR and SFDVKD. The CDR3 is made up of 14 amino acids. Trimming pared 4 bases from V and 0 bases from J, leaving 8 bases between.

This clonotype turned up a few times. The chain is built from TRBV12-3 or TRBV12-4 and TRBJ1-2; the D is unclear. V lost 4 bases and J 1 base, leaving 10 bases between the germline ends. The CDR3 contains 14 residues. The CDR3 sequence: CASSWEGVNYGYTF. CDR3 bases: TGTGCCAGCAGTTGGGAGGGAGTTAACTATGGCTACACCTTC.

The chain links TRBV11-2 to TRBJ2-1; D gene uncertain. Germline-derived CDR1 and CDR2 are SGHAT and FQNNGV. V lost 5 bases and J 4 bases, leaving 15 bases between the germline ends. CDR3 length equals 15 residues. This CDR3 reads CASSRFLRTYNEQFF. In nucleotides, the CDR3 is TGTGCCAGCAGCCGCTTCCTTAGGACGTACAATGAGCAGTTCTTC.

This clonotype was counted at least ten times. CDR3 sequence: CSVAPDTQYF. The CDR3, as DNA: TGCAGCGTAGCCCCAGATACGCAGTATTTT. This chain links TRBV29-1 with TRBJ2-3; no firm D call. In germline, CDR1 is SQVTM, CDR2 ANQGSEA. The CDR3 runs to 10 residues. The V end was cut by 6 bases, the J end by 4 bases, with 5 bases between.

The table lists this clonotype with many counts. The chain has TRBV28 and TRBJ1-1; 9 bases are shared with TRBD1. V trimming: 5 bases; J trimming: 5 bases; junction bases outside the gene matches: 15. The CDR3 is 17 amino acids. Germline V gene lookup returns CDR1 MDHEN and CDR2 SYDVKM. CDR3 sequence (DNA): TGTGCCAGCAGTCCGTACAGGGGGCGAGGGGGGAAGACTGAAGCTTTCTTT. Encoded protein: CASSPYRGRGGKTEAFF.

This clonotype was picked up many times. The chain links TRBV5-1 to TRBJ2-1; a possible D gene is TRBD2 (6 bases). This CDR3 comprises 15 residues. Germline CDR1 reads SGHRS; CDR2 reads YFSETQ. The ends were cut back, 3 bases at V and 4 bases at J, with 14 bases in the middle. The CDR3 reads CASSSYPSGYNEQFF. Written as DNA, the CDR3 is TGCGCCAGCAGCTCCTACCCCAGCGGGTACAATGAGCAGTTCTTC. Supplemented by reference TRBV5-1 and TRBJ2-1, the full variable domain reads KAGVTQTPRYLIKTRGQQVTLSCSPISGHRSVSWYQQTPGQGLQFLFEYFSETQRNKGNFPGRFSGRQFSNSRSEMNVSTLELGDSALYLCASSSYPSGYNEQFFGPGTRLTVL.

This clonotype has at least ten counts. The CDR3 sequence is CASSLVGTGIAKLFF. CDR3 in DNA: TGTGCCAGCAGCTTAGTTGGGACAGGGATCGCAAAACTGTTTTTT. The gene calls are TRBV7-2 and TRBJ1-4; 9 bases match TRBD1. This CDR3 spans 15 amino acids. CDR1 and CDR2 (germline): SGHTA, FQGNSA. Trimming removed 1 base from V and 10 bases from J; junction bases left unmatched: 7.

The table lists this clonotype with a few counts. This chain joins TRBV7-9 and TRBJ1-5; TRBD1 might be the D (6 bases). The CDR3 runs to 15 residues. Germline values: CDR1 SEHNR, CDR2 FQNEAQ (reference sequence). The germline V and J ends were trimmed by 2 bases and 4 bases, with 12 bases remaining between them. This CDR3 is CASSLSGGQNQPQHF. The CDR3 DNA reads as TGTGCCAGCAGCTTATCGGGGGGCCAAAATCAGCCCCAGCATTTT.

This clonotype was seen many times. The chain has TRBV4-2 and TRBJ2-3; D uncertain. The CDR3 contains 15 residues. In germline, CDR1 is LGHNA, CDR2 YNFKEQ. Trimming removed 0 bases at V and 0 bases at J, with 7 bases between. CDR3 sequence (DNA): TGTGCCAGCAGCCAAGATCCAGTCAGCACAGATACGCAGTATTTT. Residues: CASSQDPVSTDTQYF.

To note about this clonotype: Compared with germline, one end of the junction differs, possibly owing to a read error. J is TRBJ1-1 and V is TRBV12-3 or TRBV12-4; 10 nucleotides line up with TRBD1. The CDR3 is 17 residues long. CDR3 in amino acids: CTSSEPGQGTLNTEAFF. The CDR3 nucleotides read TGTACCAGCAGCGAACCGGGACAGGGGACTTTGAACACTGAAGCTTTCTTT.

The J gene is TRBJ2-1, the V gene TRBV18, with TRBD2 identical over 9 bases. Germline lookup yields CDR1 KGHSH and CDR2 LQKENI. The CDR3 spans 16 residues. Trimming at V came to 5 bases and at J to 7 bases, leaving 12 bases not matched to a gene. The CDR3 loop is CASSTGGRARGNEQFF. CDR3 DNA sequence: TGTGCCAGCTCAACGGGCGGGAGGGCCAGAGGAAATGAGCAGTTCTTC.

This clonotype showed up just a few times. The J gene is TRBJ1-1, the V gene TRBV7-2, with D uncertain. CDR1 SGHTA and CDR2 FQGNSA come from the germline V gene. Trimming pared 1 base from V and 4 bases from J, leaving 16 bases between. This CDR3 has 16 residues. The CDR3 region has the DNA TGTGCCAGCAGCTTAGGTGTAGGTCGGTGGGGCACTGAAGCTTTCTTT. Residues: CASSLGVGRWGTEAFF.

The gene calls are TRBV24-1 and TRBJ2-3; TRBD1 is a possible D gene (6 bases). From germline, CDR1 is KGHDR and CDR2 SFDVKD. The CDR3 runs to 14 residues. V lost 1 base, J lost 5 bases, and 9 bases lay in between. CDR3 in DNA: TGTGCCACCAGTGATTTCTCAGGGGAAGATACGCAGTATTTT. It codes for CATSDFSGEDTQYF.

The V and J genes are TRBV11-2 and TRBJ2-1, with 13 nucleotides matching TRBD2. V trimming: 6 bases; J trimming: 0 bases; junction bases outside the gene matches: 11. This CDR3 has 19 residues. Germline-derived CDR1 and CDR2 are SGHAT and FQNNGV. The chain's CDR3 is CASRAPGLAGFSSYNEQFF. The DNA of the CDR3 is TGTGCCAGCAGGGCACCGGGACTAGCGGGGTTTAGCTCCTACAATGAGCAGTTCTTC. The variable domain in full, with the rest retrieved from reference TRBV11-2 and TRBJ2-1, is EAGVAQSPRYKIIEKRQSVAFWCNPISGHATLYWYQQILGQGPKLLIQFQNNGVVDDSQLPKDRFSAERLKGVDSTLKIQPAKLEDSAVYLCASRAPGLAGFSSYNEQFFGPGTRLTVL.

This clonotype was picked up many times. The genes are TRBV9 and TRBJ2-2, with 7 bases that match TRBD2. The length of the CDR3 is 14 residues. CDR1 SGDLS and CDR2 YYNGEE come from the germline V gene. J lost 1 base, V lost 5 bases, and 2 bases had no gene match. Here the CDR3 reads CASRRGGNTGELFF. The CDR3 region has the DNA TGTGCCAGCAGACGCGGGGGGAACACCGGGGAGCTGTTTTTT.

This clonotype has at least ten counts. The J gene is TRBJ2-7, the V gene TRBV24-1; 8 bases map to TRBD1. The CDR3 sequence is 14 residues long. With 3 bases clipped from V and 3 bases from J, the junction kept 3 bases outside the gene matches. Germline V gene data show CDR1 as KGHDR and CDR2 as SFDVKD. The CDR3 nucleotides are TGTGCCACCAGTGATGGGACAGGAGGCTACGAGCAGTACTTC. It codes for CATSDGTGGYEQYF.

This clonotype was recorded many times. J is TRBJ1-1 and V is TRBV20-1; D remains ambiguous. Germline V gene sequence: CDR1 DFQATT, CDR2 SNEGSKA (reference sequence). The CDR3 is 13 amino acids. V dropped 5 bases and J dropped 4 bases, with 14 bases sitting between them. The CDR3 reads CSAGWRMGTEAFF. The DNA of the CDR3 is TGCAGTGCTGGGTGGAGGATGGGCACTGAAGCTTTCTTT.

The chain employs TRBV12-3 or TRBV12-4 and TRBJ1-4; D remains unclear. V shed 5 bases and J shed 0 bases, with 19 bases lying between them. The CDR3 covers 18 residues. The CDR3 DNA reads TGTGCCAGCAGTCGACCCGGGGTAGCAACTCCAACTAATGAAAAACTGTTTTTT. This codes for CASSRPGVATPTNEKLFF.

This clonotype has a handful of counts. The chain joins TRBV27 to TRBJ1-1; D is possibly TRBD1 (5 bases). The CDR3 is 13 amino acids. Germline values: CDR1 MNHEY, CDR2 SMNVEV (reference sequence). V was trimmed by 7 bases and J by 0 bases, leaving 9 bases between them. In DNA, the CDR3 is TGTGCCAGCACCCACAGGCTGAACACTGAAGCTTTCTTT. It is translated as CASTHRLNTEAFF.

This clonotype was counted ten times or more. The CDR3 bases are TGTGCCAGCAGCTTGGTGGGGAGGGACCAGCAGTTCTTC. Amino acid sequence: CASSLVGRDQQFF. V and J are TRBV5-6 and TRBJ2-1; 7 bases line up with TRBD2. This CDR3 comprises 13 residues. With V trimmed by 0 bases and J by 11 bases, 5 bases remained unmatched. Germline V gene data show CDR1 as SGHDT and CDR2 as YYEEEE.

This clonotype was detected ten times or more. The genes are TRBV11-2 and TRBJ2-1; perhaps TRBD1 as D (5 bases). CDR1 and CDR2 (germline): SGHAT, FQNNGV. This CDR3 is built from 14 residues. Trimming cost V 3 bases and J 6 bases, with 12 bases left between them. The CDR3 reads CASSFLSGINEQFF. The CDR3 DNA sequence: TGTGCCAGCAGCTTCTTGTCAGGGATCAATGAGCAGTTCTTC.

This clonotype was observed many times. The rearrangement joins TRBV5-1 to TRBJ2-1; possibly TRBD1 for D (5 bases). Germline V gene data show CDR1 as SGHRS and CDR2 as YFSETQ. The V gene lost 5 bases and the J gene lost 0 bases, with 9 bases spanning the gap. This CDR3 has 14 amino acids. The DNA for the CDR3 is TGCGCCAGCAGGGGGCTTAGCTCCTACAATGAGCAGTTCTTC. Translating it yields CASRGLSSYNEQFF.

CDR3 in DNA: TGTGCCAGCTATACCCTTATGGGGGCGCAGTATTTT. This translates into CASYTLMGAQYF. The chain links TRBV18 to TRBJ2-3; D could derive from TRBD1 or TRBD2 (5 bases each). The V gene's germline CDR1 is KGHSH and CDR2 LQKENI. The length of the CDR3 is 12 residues. V dropped 7 bases and J dropped 10 bases, with 15 bases sitting between them.

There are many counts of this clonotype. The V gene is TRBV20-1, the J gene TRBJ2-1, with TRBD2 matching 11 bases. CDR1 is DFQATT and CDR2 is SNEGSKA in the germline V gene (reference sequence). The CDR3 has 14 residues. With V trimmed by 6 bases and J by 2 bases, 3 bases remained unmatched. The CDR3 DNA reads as TGCAGTGCCTTTAGCGGGAGGGCCTACAATGAGCAGTTCTTC. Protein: CSAFSGRAYNEQFF.

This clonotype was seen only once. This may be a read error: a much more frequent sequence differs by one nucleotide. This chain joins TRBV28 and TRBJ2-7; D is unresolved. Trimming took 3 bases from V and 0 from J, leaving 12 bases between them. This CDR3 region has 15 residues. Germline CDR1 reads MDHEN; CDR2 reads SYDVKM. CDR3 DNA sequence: TGTGCCAGCAGTTTGCTTTGGCCCAGCTCCTACGAGCAGTACTTC. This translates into CASSLLWPSSYEQYF.